The T cell receptor (beta chain) described here comes from a study of T cell changes during pregnancy in multiple sclerosis. The germline gives CDR1 SEHNR, CDR2 FQNEAQ (reference sequence). The CDR3 covers 16 residues. Trimming pared 4 bases from V and 3 bases from J, leaving 19 bases between. Some clones are missing from TCRdb's copy, which holds only in-frame ones; the method was immunoSEQ multiplex PCR. There are fewer than 80,000 clones in the sample; 80% to 90% occur only once, and more than 0.8% lies in the top ten. A few counts support this clone. The rearrangement uses TRBV7-9 and TRBJ2-7; possible D gene TRBD2, 6 bases. The TCR was taken from a female donor in good health, enrolled as a control in a pregnancy study. The source material was peripheral blood, sampled in the first trimester of pregnancy. The CDR3 DNA reads TGTGCCAGCAGCTCCTCGGGCGGGGCCGGTTTCTACGAGCAGTACTTC. Residues: CASSSSGGAGFYEQYF.